Following are 7 T cell receptor beta chains from one sample sequenced in a study of CD8 T cells in ankylosing spondylitis. TCRdb re-derived calls from the 5' RACE reads in MiXCR, one entry per CDR3 protein. The profile covers 700,000 or so distinct CDR3 sequences, with 15% to 20% appearing a single time and 15% to 20% taken by the ten largest. Study-level results: A TCR beta motif of several highly homologous variants seemed to mark ankylosing spondylitis blood.

No antigen is known for these receptors. Sample: blood, either unsorted or a sorted T cell fraction (not recorded which). These receptors originate from a male donor with ankylosing spondylitis.

The chain recombines TRBV12-3 or TRBV12-4 with TRBJ1-4; the D is unclear. Deletions cut 3 bases from V and 3 bases from J, with 8 bases between. This CDR3 region has 14 residues. The chain's CDR3 is CASSFSFSNEKLFF. CDR3 in DNA: TGTGCCAGCAGTTTCAGTTTCTCTAATGAAAAACTGTTTTTT.

The rearrangement uses TRBV7-2 and TRBJ1-5; TRBD1 aligns across 8 bases. With V trimmed by 3 bases and J by 3 bases, 7 bases remained unmatched. The CDR3 consists of 16 residues. CDR1 is SGHTA and CDR2 is FQGNSA in the germline V gene. The CDR3, as DNA: TGTGCCAGCAGCTTGGCGACAGGGGCAATCAATCAGCCCCAGCATTTT. It is translated as CASSLATGAINQPQHF.

This clonotype appeared many times. The chain recombines TRBV7-2 with TRBJ2-5; 10 positions match TRBD1. J lost 2 bases, V lost 4 bases, and 4 bases had no gene match. The CDR3 covers 15 residues. Germline CDR1 is SGHTA and CDR2 is FQGNSA. The CDR3 DNA reads TGTGCCAGCAGCTGGGACAGGGGAGGGCAAGAGACCCAGTACTTC. The encoded protein is CASSWDRGGQETQYF.

The rearrangement links TRBV29-1 to TRBJ2-3; either TRBD1 or TRBD2 may fit D (6 bases each). CDR1 and CDR2 (germline): SQVTM, ANQGSEA. The CDR3 runs 14 residues. Trimming removed 4 bases at V and 5 bases at J, with 16 bases between. As DNA, the CDR3 is TGCAGCGTTGTAAGAGGGGGGCAGGGAGATACGCAGTATTTT. Its translation is CSVVRGGQGDTQYF.

This clonotype was recorded at least ten times. The V call is TRBV12-3 or TRBV12-4, the J call TRBJ2-1; possibly TRBD2 for D (5 bases). The CDR3 is 13 residues long. V lost 5 bases to trimming and J lost 4 bases, with 9 bases between them. The CDR3 coding sequence is TGTGCCAGCAGTCAACTAGAATACAATGAGCAGTTCTTC. Encoded protein: CASSQLEYNEQFF.

This clonotype was seen a handful of times. The V gene is TRBV24-1, the J gene TRBJ1-4; a possible D gene is TRBD1 (5 bases). Germline V gene data show CDR1 as KGHDR and CDR2 as SFDVKD. Deletions cut 8 bases from V and 4 bases from J, with 10 bases between. The CDR3 covers 13 residues. CDR3 residues: CATIPGHNEKLFF. DNA for the CDR3: TGTGCCACCATTCCAGGGCATAATGAAAAACTGTTTTTT.

This clonotype was seen more than once but under ten times. The chain employs TRBV6-1 and TRBJ2-1; 12 positions agree with TRBD2. CDR3 size: 16 residues. The V segment lost 5 bases and the J segment 4 bases; nucleotides outside the gene matches: 6. Germline V gene data show CDR1 as MNHNS and CDR2 as SASEGT. CDR3 nucleotides: TGTGCCAGCAGTAAGCTAGCGGGGGGGATTTACAATGAGCAGTTCTTC. It specifies CASSKLAGGIYNEQFF.